Presented here are 13 T cell receptor beta chains from one specimen sequenced in a study of T cell repertoires in cytomegalovirus infection. TCRdb reprocessed the reads with MiXCR, giving one entry per CDR3 protein. The sample lists about 770,000 distinct CDR3 sequences, about 28% occurring once. These receptors' targets are unknown. The sequencing here drew on cultured CD8+ T cells from PBMCs, taken from culture after CMV antigen stimulation. The source is a human donor in good health (CMV status not recorded). Some clones in this sample may be carry-over from other donors' samples.

The chain employs TRBV6-5 and TRBJ2-3; TRBD2 matches 16 bases. Losses at the gene ends were 0 bases for V and 1 base for J; bases not matched to a gene: 4. CDR1 is MNHEY and CDR2 is SVGAGI in the germline V gene. The CDR3 extends over 19 amino acids. CDR3 coding DNA: TGTGCCAGCAGTTACTCGGGGACTAGCGGGGGGGCTGGCACAGATACGCAGTATTTT. Translating it yields CASSYSGTSGGAGTDTQYF.

This rearrangement joins TRBV4-1 to TRBJ2-1, with 7 bases fitting TRBD1. With 2 bases clipped from V and 5 bases from J, the junction kept 12 bases outside the gene matches. The CDR3 runs to 17 residues. Germline V gives CDR1 MGHRA, CDR2 YSYEKL. The CDR3 sequence is CASSQTPPGQQNNEQFF. CDR3 DNA: TGCGCCAGCAGCCAAACTCCCCCGGGACAGCAAAACAATGAGCAGTTCTTC.

This clonotype was seen only a few times. The V gene is TRBV6-1, the J gene TRBJ2-1; TRBD2 matches 13 bases. The germline CDR1 and CDR2 sequences are MNHNS and SASEGT. The CDR3 has 16 amino acids. Unmatched junction bases numbered 7, after V lost 3 bases and J lost 8 bases. CDR3: CASSDTSGGALYEQFF. The CDR3 DNA is TGTGCCAGCAGTGATACTAGCGGGGGGGCCCTCTATGAGCAGTTCTTC.

This clonotype appeared many times. V and J are TRBV6-1 and TRBJ2-3, with TRBD1 matching 8 bases. Germline V gives CDR1 MNHNS, CDR2 SASEGT. With 8 bases clipped from V and 5 bases from J, the junction kept 12 bases outside the gene matches. This CDR3 has 15 amino acids. The CDR3 DNA sequence: TGTGCCAGCTCTCCCGGCAGGGGGCGAGGAGATACGCAGTATTTT. Amino acids: CASSPGRGRGDTQYF.

The sample holds many counts of this clonotype. V and J are TRBV7-2 and TRBJ1-1; no firm D call. Germline CDR1 is SGHTA and CDR2 is FQGNSA. This CDR3 has 15 amino acids. V was shortened by 1 base and J by 0 bases, with 9 bases between the two germline ends. CDR3 DNA: TGTGCCAGCAGCTTAGGGGAACTCCTGAACACTGAAGCTTTCTTT. Translation: CASSLGELLNTEAFF.

The chain combines TRBV7-2 with TRBJ1-2, with D possibly matching TRBD1 (5 bases). From germline, CDR1 is SGHTA and CDR2 FQGNSA. V lost 1 base and J 0 bases, leaving 12 bases between the germline ends. The length of the CDR3 is 16 residues. The CDR3, as DNA: TGTGCCAGCAGCTTAGTGGGGGGGGTCCCTAACTATGGCTACACCTTC. Translation gives CASSLVGGVPNYGYTF.

This clonotype was found a few times. This chain connects TRBV7-9 to TRBJ2-2, with TRBD2 matching over 10 bases. The CDR3 length is 13 residues. Germline lookup yields CDR1 SEHNR and CDR2 FQNEAQ (reference sequence). J was trimmed by 7 bases and V by 8 bases; bases with no gene match: 4. The CDR3 region is CASSGLAIGELFF. CDR3 nucleotides: TGTGCCAGCTCGGGACTAGCGATCGGGGAGCTGTTTTTT.

This clonotype was seen many times. The CDR3 sequence: CASSLAPGVTRTGELFF. The CDR3 bases are TGTGCCAGCAGCTTAGCCCCGGGCGTTACCCGAACCGGGGAGCTGTTTTTT. The chain recombines TRBV7-8 with TRBJ2-2; the D is unclear. Germline V lookup: CDR1 SGHVS, CDR2 FQNEAQ. With 0 bases removed from V and 5 bases from J, the gap between germline ends came to 16 bases. This CDR3 is 17 amino acids long.

This chain links TRBV11-2 with TRBJ2-1; D is perhaps TRBD2 (6 bases). This CDR3 comprises 15 residues. Trimming took off 6 bases at V and 5 bases at J, with 17 bases between the two ends. CDR1 and CDR2 from the germline V gene are SGHAT and FQNNGV. In DNA, the CDR3 is TGTGCCAGCAGGATAAGGCTAGCGCCTGACAATGAGCAGTTCTTC. It specifies CASRIRLAPDNEQFF. Full variable domain (outside the CDR3, taken from reference TRBV11-2 and TRBJ2-1): EAGVAQSPRYKIIEKRQSVAFWCNPISGHATLYWYQQILGQGPKLLIQFQNNGVVDDSQLPKDRFSAERLKGVDSTLKIQPAKLEDSAVYLCASRIRLAPDNEQFFGPGTRLTVL.

This chain uses TRBV6-2 or TRBV6-3 with TRBJ2-7; tentatively, D is TRBD1 (5 bases). Germline V gene lookup returns CDR1 MNHEY and CDR2 SVGEGT. V was trimmed by 5 bases and J by 1 base, leaving 12 bases between them. CDR3 length equals 14 residues. The CDR3 protein is CASSQGAESYEQYF. The CDR3 DNA follows: TGTGCCAGCAGTCAAGGGGCGGAATCCTACGAGCAGTACTTC.

This clonotype was recorded many times. DNA for the CDR3: TGTGCCAGCAGCTTAGCTAGGAGCAATCAGCCCCAGCATTTT. It encodes CASSLARSNQPQHF. The V call is TRBV7-8, the J call TRBJ1-5; D uncertain. This CDR3 region has 14 residues. V gave up 0 bases and J gave up 1 base, with 4 bases separating them. Germline loops: CDR1 SGHVS, CDR2 FQNEAQ. The whole variable domain, remainder taken from reference TRBV7-8 and TRBJ1-5, is GAGVSQSPRYKVAKRGQDVALRCDPISGHVSLFWYQQALGQGPEFLTYFQNEAQLDKSGLPSDRFFAERPEGSVSTLKIQRTQQEDSAVYLCASSLARSNQPQHFGDGTRLSIL.

This clonotype was observed a few times. The rearrangement joins TRBV27 to TRBJ1-1; unclear D gene. Germline V gene lookup returns CDR1 MNHEY and CDR2 SMNVEV (reference sequence). V lost 5 bases and J 4 bases, leaving 17 bases between the germline ends. The CDR3 extends over 15 amino acids. The CDR3 DNA is TGTGCCAGCAGTCCAAGCGACGGGAGGAGCACTGAAGCTTTCTTT. The encoded protein is CASSPSDGRSTEAFF.

The chain recombines TRBV19 with TRBJ1-6; perhaps TRBD1 as D (5 bases). V was cut by 6 bases and J by 7 bases, with 10 bases left in between. Germline V gives CDR1 LNHDA, CDR2 SQIVND (reference sequence). CDR3 length: 13 amino acids. Here the CDR3 reads CASRNSGNSPLHF. The CDR3 DNA follows: TGTGCCAGTAGAAACTCAGGGAATTCACCCCTCCACTTT. Together with reference TRBV19 and TRBJ1-6, the CDR3 gives the full variable domain: DGGITQSPKYLFRKEGQNVTLSCEQNLNHDAMYWYRQDPGQGLRLIYYSQIVNDFQKGDIAEGYSVSREKKESFPLTVTSAQKNPTAFYLCASRNSGNSPLHFGNGTRLTVT.